Following are 18 T cell receptor beta chains from one sample sequenced in a study of blood T cell repertoires in COVID-19. TCRdb keeps only in-frame clones here, not all; method: immunoSEQ multiplex PCR. This table has about 130,000 clones, roughly 80% appearing once. Sequencing was performed on peripheral blood. These receptors came from a woman aged 25-40 years who had recovered from COVID-19.

The chain couples TRBV27 to TRBJ2-6; D might be TRBD1 (6 bases). V shed 2 bases and J shed 0 bases, with 23 bases lying between them. The CDR3 is 21 amino acids. Looked up from germline, CDR1 is MNHEY and CDR2 is SMNVEV (reference sequence). CDR3 loop: CASSLTGPGPILSSGANVLTF. The CDR3 nucleotides are TGTGCCAGCAGTTTAACAGGGCCAGGGCCAATATTAAGCTCTGGGGCCAACGTCCTGACTTTC.

This clone was detected a few times. Other DNA sequences of this sample code for an identical CDR3. The V and J genes are TRBV7-9 and TRBJ1-6; tentatively, D is TRBD1 (5 bases). Per germline, CDR1 SEHNR and CDR2 FQNEAQ (reference sequence). Trimming pared 1 base from V and 4 bases from J, leaving 11 bases between. This CDR3 has 16 residues. CDR3 nucleotide sequence: TGTGCCAGCAGCTTAGGCCAGGGATTTTATAATTCACCCCTCCACTTT. Translating it yields CASSLGQGFYNSPLHF.

V is TRBV5-1 and J is TRBJ2-1, with 8 nucleotides matching TRBD2. The V gene end was trimmed by 1 base and the J gene end by 5 bases; junction bases not matched to a gene: 5. This CDR3 is built from 15 residues. Per germline, CDR1 SGHRS and CDR2 YFSETQ. Written as DNA, the CDR3 is TGCGCCAGCAGCTTGAGGGCGGGGGGTGACAATGAGCAGTTCTTC. This gives the protein CASSLRAGGDNEQFF.

The chain employs TRBV11-2 and TRBJ2-3, with D unresolved. V was shortened by 1 base and J by 5 bases, with 13 bases between the two germline ends. The CDR3 covers 15 residues. The germline V gene has CDR1 SGHAT and CDR2 FQNNGV. The CDR3 bases are TGTGCCAGCAGCTTAGCATCCGGGTTAAGAGATACGCAGTATTTT. It translates to CASSLASGLRDTQYF. Drawing the rest from reference TRBV11-2 and TRBJ2-3, the complete variable domain is EAGVAQSPRYKIIEKRQSVAFWCNPISGHATLYWYQQILGQGPKLLIQFQNNGVVDDSQLPKDRFSAERLKGVDSTLKIQPAKLEDSAVYLCASSLASGLRDTQYFGPGTRLTVL.

The chain uses TRBV2 and TRBJ2-3, with D maybe TRBD1 (6 bases). Germline V gene data show CDR1 as SNHLY and CDR2 as FYNNEI. Trimming took off 8 bases at V and 5 bases at J, with 17 bases between the two ends. CDR3 size: 14 residues. The CDR3 loop reads CASVEGVGGDTQYF. The CDR3 DNA reads TGTGCCAGCGTAGAGGGGGTTGGCGGAGATACGCAGTATTTT.

The rearrangement links TRBV6-5 to TRBJ1-5; TRBD1 might be the D (6 bases). Per germline, CDR1 MNHEY and CDR2 SVGAGI. V lost 6 bases and J lost 2, with 8 bases in between. This CDR3 comprises 13 residues. CDR3: CASRRTGNQPQHF. The CDR3 DNA is TGTGCCAGCAGACGGACAGGCAATCAGCCCCAGCATTTT.

V is TRBV4-1 and J is TRBJ2-2; D is unresolved. The CDR3 length is 13 residues. The germline gives CDR1 MGHRA, CDR2 YSYEKL. V was cut by 4 bases and J by 4 bases, with 7 bases left in between. This chain's CDR3 is CASSLKSTGELFF. In DNA form, the CDR3 reads TGCGCCAGCAGCCTTAAGAGCACCGGGGAGCTGTTTTTT.

V gene TRBV5-6 combines with J gene TRBJ1-2; tentatively, D is TRBD1 (5 bases). Trimming shortened V by 4 bases and J by 1 base, and 20 bases separated the two germline ends. The CDR3 totals 17 residues. Germline CDR1 reads SGHDT; CDR2 reads YYEEEE. The CDR3 DNA reads TGTGCCAGCAGCCCCCCAGGGAGGGCAGGAAATAACTATGGCTACACCTTC. Translation: CASSPPGRAGNNYGYTF.

The chain uses TRBV5-1 and TRBJ1-1, with TRBD1 as a possible D gene (5 bases). Germline lookup yields CDR1 SGHRS and CDR2 YFSETQ. V lost 0 bases and J lost 4, with 10 bases in between. The CDR3 covers 14 residues. The CDR3 is CASSLGDSTTEAFF. In DNA form, the CDR3 reads TGCGCCAGCAGCTTGGGTGACAGCACCACTGAAGCTTTCTTT.

The J gene is TRBJ1-5, the V gene TRBV5-5; D is undetermined. From germline, CDR1 is SGHKS and CDR2 YYEKEE (reference sequence). The ends were cut back, 0 bases at V and 2 bases at J, with 6 bases in the middle. This CDR3 has 14 amino acids. CDR3 bases: TGTGCCAGCAGCTTGGTGGCAGGCAATCAGCCCCAGCATTTT. Its protein is CASSLVAGNQPQHF. The full variable domain, its missing parts supplied by reference TRBV5-5 and TRBJ1-5, is DAGVTQSPTHLIKTRGQQVTLRCSPISGHKSVSWYQQVLGQGPQFIFQYYEKEERGRGNFPDRFSARQFPNYSSELNVNALLLGDSALYLCASSLVAGNQPQHFGDGTRLSIL.

The J gene is TRBJ1-2, the V gene TRBV5-1; no firm D call. The CDR3 length is 15 residues. V was pared by 0 bases and J by 2 bases, with 11 bases between. The germline CDR1 and CDR2 sequences are SGHRS and YFSETQ. CDR3 DNA: TGCGCCAGCAGCTTGGGGCAGGTACGAAACTATGGCTACACCTTC. Amino acids: CASSLGQVRNYGYTF.

The J gene is TRBJ2-5, the V gene TRBV25-1; no definite D call. The CDR3 length is 15 residues. Deletions cut 8 bases from V and 2 bases from J, with 18 bases between. The germline CDR1 and CDR2 sequences are MGHDK and SYGVNS. The CDR3 region is CASSRVANSQETQYF. The CDR3 region has the DNA TGTGCCAGCTCCAGAGTAGCCAACTCTCAAGAGACCCAGTACTTC.

Of note for this clone: Compared with germline, one end of the junction differs, possibly owing to a read error. The chain recombines TRBV7-9 with TRBJ2-3; 9 positions match TRBD1. The CDR3 loop spans 11 amino acids. Germline V gene data show CDR1 as SEHNR and CDR2 as FQNEAQ (reference sequence). Here the CDR3 reads CASSPGQGQDF. CDR3 DNA: TGTGCCAGCTCCCCGGGACAGGGTCAGGATTTT.

The rearrangement links TRBV19 to TRBJ1-3, with D possibly being TRBD1 (5 bases). The germline V and J ends were trimmed by 7 bases and 0 bases, with 10 bases remaining between them. Germline V gene data show CDR1 as LNHDA and CDR2 as SQIVND (reference sequence). This CDR3 has 14 residues. The CDR3 bases are TGTGCCAGTAATAGTAGGGGCTCTGGAAACACCATATATTTT. This sequence encodes CASNSRGSGNTIYF.

V gene TRBV10-3 combines with J gene TRBJ1-4; 8 nucleotides agree with TRBD1. With 9 bases clipped from V and 3 bases from J, the junction kept 3 bases outside the gene matches. Germline-derived CDR1 and CDR2 are ENHRY and SYGVKD. The CDR3 spans 13 residues. The CDR3 coding sequence is TGTGCCATTCAACAGGGGGCTAATGAAAAACTGTTTTTT. Its protein product is CAIQQGANEKLFF.

The chain carries TRBV6-7 and TRBJ2-1; 9 bases line up with TRBD1. TRBV6-7 is known as an ORF, though its function is uncertain. After removal of 0 bases from V and 8 bases from J, the junction contained 23 bases not matched to a gene. The CDR3 length is 21 residues. CDR3 region: CASSYSIFRGGRDRDIDEQFF. Here the CDR3 DNA reads TGTGCCAGCAGTTACTCGATATTCCGAGGAGGACGGGACAGGGACATCGATGAGCAGTTCTTC.

This clone was counted once. The rearrangement links TRBV19 to TRBJ2-6; D call uncertain. This CDR3 region has 15 residues. V was shortened by 5 bases and J by 0 bases, with 8 bases between the two germline ends. Germline CDR1 LNHDA, CDR2 SQIVND (reference sequence). The CDR3 reads CASSAVLSGANVLTF. The CDR3 DNA is TGTGCCAGTAGTGCCGTACTCTCTGGGGCCAACGTCCTGACTTTC. Full variable domain (remainder filled in from reference TRBV19 and TRBJ2-6): DGGITQSPKYLFRKEGQNVTLSCEQNLNHDAMYWYRQDPGQGLRLIYYSQIVNDFQKGDIAEGYSVSREKKESFPLTVTSAQKNPTAFYLCASSAVLSGANVLTFGAGSRLTVL.

This clone showed up just once. Written as DNA, the CDR3 is TGCGCCAGCAGCCGCGGGGCGGGGTACAATGAGCAGTTCTTC. Translation gives CASSRGAGYNEQFF. The rearrangement uses TRBV4-1 and TRBJ2-1; the D gene is possibly TRBD2 (6 bases). Germline V lookup: CDR1 MGHRA, CDR2 YSYEKL. The V gene lost 4 bases and the J gene lost 4 bases, with 11 bases spanning the gap. The CDR3 is 14 residues long.